These 5 T cell receptor beta chains came from one sample sequenced in a study of PD-L1 blockade in urothelial cancer (dated by TCRdb to about 2017). The library came from the immunoSEQ multiplex PCR assay. TCRdb's version of the immuneACCESS table is confined to in-frame rearrangements and falls short of the full clone set. An unresolved V gene accounts for under half of the shortfall where checked; the remainder is of unknown origin. The sample records under 40,000 clones, approximately 80% of which are singletons. The ten largest clonotypes hold approximately 3.6% of the sample. The material was PBMCs, obtained around atezolizumab (anti-PD-L1) treatment. These receptors originate from a man aged 70 or older with urothelial cancer.

J is TRBJ2-7 and V is TRBV7-2, with 7 bases identical to TRBD1. Germline CDR1 and CDR2: SGHTA and FQGNSA. The CDR3 length is 14 residues. V dropped 4 bases and J dropped 4; count of bases not matched to a gene: 7. The CDR3 here is CASSSPTGAYEQYF. The CDR3 DNA follows: TGTGCCAGCAGCTCCCCTACAGGGGCTTACGAGCAGTACTTC.

The chain employs TRBV19 and TRBJ1-5, with D hard to call. Trimming took off 5 bases at V and 1 base at J, with 15 bases between the two ends. This CDR3 has 16 amino acids. Germline V gene sequence: CDR1 LNHDA, CDR2 SQIVND (reference sequence). CDR3 sequence reads: CASSGGRASSNQPQHF. In DNA form, the CDR3 reads TGTGCCAGTAGTGGAGGCCGGGCGTCGAGCAATCAGCCCCAGCATTTT.

The CDR3, as DNA: TGTGCCAGCAGCTTACCCTCACGGGGAGATAATAGCAATCAGCCCCAGCATTTT. Its protein product is CASSLPSRGDNSNQPQHF. The chain joins TRBV11-3 to TRBJ1-5; D call uncertain. Germline V gene lookup returns CDR1 SGHNT and CDR2 YENEEA. The CDR3 has 18 amino acids. V lost 2 bases to trimming and J lost 0 bases, with 17 bases between them.

The rearrangement links TRBV6-1 to TRBJ1-6; possible D gene TRBD1, 6 bases. The V gene's germline CDR1 is MNHNS and CDR2 SASEGT. CDR3 size: 14 residues. V was shortened by 7 bases and J by 7 bases, with 14 bases between the two germline ends. The CDR3 sequence is CASNPGEGNSPLHF. CDR3 DNA sequence: TGTGCCAGCAATCCAGGGGAAGGAAATTCACCCCTCCACTTT.

The chain joins TRBV25-1 to TRBJ1-1; D not certain. Germline V gives CDR1 MGHDK, CDR2 SYGVNS. V was pared by 5 bases and J by 1 base, with 2 bases between. This CDR3 is built from 11 residues. CDR3 DNA: TGTGCCAGCAGTCGGAACACTGAAGCTTTCTTT. It codes for CASSRNTEAFF.